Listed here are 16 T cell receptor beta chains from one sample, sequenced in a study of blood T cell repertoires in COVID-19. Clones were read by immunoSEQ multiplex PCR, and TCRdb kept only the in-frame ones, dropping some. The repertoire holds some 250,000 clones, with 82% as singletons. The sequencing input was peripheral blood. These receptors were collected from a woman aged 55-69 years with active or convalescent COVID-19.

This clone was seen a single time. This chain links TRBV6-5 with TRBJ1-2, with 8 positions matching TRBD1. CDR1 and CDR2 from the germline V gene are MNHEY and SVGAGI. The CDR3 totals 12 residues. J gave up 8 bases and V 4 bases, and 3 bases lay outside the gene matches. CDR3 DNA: TGTGCCAGCAGTTCTCGGACAGGGGGCTACACCTTC. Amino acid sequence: CASSSRTGGYTF.

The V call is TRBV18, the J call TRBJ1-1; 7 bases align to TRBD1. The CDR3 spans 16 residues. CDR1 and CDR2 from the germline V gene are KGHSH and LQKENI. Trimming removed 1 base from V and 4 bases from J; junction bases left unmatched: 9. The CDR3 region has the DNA TGTGCCAGCTCACCACTCCGACTCGACAGGGTCACTGAAGCTTTCTTT. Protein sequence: CASSPLRLDRVTEAFF.

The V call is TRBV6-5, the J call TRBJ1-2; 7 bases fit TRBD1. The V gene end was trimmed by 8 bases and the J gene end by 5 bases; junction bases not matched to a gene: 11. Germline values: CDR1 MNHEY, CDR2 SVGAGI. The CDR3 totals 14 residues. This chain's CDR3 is CASAFPDRSYGYTF. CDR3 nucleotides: TGTGCCAGCGCCTTCCCGGACAGGTCATATGGCTACACCTTC.

CDR3 region: CASRGTASAQHF. CDR3 nucleotides: TGTGCCAGCAGAGGGACAGCGTCGGCCCAGCATTTT. This chain uses TRBV25-1 with TRBJ1-5, with 7 bases identical to TRBD1. The CDR3 runs 12 residues. CDR1 is MGHDK and CDR2 is SYGVNS in the germline V gene. J was trimmed by 11 bases and V by 6 bases; bases with no gene match: 7.

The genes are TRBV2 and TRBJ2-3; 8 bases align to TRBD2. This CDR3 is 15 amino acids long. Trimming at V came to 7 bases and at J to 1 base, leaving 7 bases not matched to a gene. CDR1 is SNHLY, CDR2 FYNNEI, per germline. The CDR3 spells CASTKGSGGTDTQYF. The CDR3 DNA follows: TGTGCCAGCACCAAGGGTAGCGGGGGCACAGATACGCAGTATTTT.

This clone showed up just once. The CDR3 sequence: CASSRGANGSQYF. The CDR3 nucleotides read TGTGCCAGCAGCCGGGGGGCCAACGGGTCCCAGTACTTC. This rearrangement joins TRBV21-1 to TRBJ2-5; whether TRBD2, the table's D call, matches the DNA was not checked. TRBV21-1 is noted as a pseudogene. The CDR3 sequence is 13 residues long.

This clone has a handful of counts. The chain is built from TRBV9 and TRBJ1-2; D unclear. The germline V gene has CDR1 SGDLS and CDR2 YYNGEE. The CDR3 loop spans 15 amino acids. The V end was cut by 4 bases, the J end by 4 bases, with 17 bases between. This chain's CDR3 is CASSPTTGVSYGYTF. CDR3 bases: TGTGCCAGCAGCCCTACTACGGGTGTCAGCTATGGCTACACCTTC.

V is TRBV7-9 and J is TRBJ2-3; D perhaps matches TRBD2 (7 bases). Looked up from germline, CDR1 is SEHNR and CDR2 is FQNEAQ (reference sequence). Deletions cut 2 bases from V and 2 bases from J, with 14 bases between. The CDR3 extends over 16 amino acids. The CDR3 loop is CASSLLVGGHTDTQYF. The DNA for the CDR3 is TGTGCCAGCAGCTTACTCGTCGGGGGGCACACAGATACGCAGTATTTT.

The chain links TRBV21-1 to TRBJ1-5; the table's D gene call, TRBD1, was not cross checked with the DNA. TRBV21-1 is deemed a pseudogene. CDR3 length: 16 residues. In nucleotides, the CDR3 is TGTGCCAGCAGCAAAGCGCTTCAGGTGGGCAATCAGCCCCAGCATTTT. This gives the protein CASSKALQVGNQPQHF.

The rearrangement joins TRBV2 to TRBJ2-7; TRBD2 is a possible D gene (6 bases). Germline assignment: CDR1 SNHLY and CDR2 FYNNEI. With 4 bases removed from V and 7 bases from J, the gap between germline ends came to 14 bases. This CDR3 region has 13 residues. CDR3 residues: CASSGWEVQEQYF. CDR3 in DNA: TGTGCCAGCAGTGGTTGGGAGGTCCAAGAGCAGTACTTC.

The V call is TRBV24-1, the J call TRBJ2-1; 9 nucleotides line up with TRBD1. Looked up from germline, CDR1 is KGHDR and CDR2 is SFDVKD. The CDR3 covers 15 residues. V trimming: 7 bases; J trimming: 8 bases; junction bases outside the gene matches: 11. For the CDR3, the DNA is TGTGCCACCAGCCAAGGGGGACAGGGTGGTGATGAGCAGTTCTTC. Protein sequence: CATSQGGQGGDEQFF.

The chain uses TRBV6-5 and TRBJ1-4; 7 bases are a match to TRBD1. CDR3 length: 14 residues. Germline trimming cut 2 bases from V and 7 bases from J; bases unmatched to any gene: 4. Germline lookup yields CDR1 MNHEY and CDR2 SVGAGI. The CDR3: CASSYEGGFEKLFF. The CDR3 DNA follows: TGTGCCAGCAGTTACGAAGGGGGCTTTGAAAAACTGTTTTTT.

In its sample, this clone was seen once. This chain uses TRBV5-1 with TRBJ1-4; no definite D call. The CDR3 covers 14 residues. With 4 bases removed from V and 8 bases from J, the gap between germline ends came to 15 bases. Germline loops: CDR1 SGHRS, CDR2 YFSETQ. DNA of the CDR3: TGCGCCAGCAGCGTCGGGAACGGGGAGGAAAAACTGTTTTTT. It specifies CASSVGNGEEKLFF.

CDR3 residues: CATVGSGLLYNEQFF. The CDR3 DNA is TGTGCCACGGTGGGGAGCGGTCTCTTATACAATGAGCAGTTCTTC. The V call is TRBV5-4, the J call TRBJ2-1, with a possible D match to TRBD2 (5 bases). The CDR3 contains 15 residues. Looked up from germline, CDR1 is SGHNT and CDR2 is YYREEE (reference sequence). Trimming stripped 9 bases from V and 4 bases from J, with 20 bases between.

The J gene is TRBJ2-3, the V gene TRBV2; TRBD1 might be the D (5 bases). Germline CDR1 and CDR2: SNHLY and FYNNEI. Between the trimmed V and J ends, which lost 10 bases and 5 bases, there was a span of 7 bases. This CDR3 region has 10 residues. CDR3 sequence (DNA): TGTGCCACCCAGGGAGATACGCAGTATTTT. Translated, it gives CATQGDTQYF.

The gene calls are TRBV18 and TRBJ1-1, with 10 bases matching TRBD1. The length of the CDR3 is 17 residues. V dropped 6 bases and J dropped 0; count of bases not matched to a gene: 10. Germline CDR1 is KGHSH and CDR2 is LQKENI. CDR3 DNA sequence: TGTGCCAGCTCTCCCGGGACAGGGGCCCTCGTGAACACTGAAGCTTTCTTT. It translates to CASSPGTGALVNTEAFF.